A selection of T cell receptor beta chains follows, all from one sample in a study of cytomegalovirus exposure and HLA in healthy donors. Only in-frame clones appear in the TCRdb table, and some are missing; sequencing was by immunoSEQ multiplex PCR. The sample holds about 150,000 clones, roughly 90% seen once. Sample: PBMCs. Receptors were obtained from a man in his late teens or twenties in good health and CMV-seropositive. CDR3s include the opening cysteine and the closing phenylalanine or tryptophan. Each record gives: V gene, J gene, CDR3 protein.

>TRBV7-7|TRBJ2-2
CASSEQGAGELFF
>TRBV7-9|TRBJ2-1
CASSFPGHGGWDEQFF
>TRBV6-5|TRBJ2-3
CASTGQNTDTQYF
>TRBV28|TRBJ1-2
CASSPGAGGFYGYTF
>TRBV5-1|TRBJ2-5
CASSLQGVARAETQYF
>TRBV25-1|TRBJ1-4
CASGERRDREPNEKLFF
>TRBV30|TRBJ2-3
CAWSVGLADTDTQYF
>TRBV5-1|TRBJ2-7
CASSPPGQGAYEQYF
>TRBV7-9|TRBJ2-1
CAGQTGTGSYNEQFF
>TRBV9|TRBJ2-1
CASSGGQAAYNEQFF
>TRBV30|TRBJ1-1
CAWTLRTGGKAFF
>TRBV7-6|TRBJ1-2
CASSLGTGGGYTF
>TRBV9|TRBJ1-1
CASSVLGVNTEAFF
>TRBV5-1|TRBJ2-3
CASSLVSGRATDTQYF
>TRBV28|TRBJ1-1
CASSLLSRGEAFF
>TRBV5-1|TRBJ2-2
CASSLAQSTGELFF
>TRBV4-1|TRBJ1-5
CASSHTGFQPQHF
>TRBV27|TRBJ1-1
CATLGGWGEAFF
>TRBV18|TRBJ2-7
CASSPATGEQYF
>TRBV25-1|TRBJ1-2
CASRLDLGDITTF
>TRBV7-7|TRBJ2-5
CASSPGLAEETQYF
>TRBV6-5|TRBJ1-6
CASSSPFGVNSPLHF
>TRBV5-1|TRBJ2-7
CASSRGQSGTYYEQYF
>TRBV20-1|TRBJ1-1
CSAREATEAFF
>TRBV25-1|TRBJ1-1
CASSEQSDTEAFF
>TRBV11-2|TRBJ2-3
CASRGAGQGTDTQYF
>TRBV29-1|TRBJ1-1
CSVDTGQNTEAFF
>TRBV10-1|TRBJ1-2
CASSDPGGGYTF
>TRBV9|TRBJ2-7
CASSPWTSAYEQYF
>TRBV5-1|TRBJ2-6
CASSLLGQANSPPSGANVLTF
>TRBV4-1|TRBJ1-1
CASSLGGTMNTEAFF
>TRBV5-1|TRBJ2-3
CASSLVVAGRADTQYF
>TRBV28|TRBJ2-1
CASSSPQGLTNYNEQFF
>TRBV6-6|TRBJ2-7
CASRKGHSSSYEQYF
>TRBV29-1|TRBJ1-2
CSVEEGSHYGYTF
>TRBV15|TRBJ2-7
CATSKAGGPYEQYF
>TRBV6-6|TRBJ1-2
CASSYPGSQGVTF